A single sample is the source of the 14 T cell receptor beta chains below, sequenced in a study of blood T cell repertoires in COVID-19. The repertoire was sequenced with immunoSEQ multiplex PCR; TCRdb's copy has only in-frame clones and lacks some. The sample has around 120,000 clones, roughly 80% seen once; the top ten hold approximately 5.6%. Source material: peripheral blood. The receptors shown here come from a man in his sixties or seventies with acute or convalescent COVID-19.

The chain couples TRBV19 to TRBJ1-1, with D possibly TRBD1 on 6 matching bases. This CDR3 is built from 15 residues. V gave up 5 bases and J gave up 11 bases, with 24 bases separating them. Per the germline V gene, CDR1 is LNHDA and CDR2 is SQIVND (reference sequence). The CDR3 sequence: CASSSDPWDTDGAFF. As DNA, the CDR3 is TGTGCCAGTAGTTCAGACCCCTGGGACACGGACGGGGCTTTCTTT.

The chain links TRBV6-5 to TRBJ2-5; 7 nucleotides line up with TRBD2. The CDR3 sequence is 15 residues long. Germline CDR1 MNHEY, CDR2 SVGAGI. After removal of 2 bases from V and 5 bases from J, the junction contained 8 bases not matched to a gene. CDR3 residues: CASSYGDAGAETQYF. Here the CDR3 DNA reads TGTGCCAGCAGTTACGGAGATGCGGGAGCGGAGACCCAGTACTTC.

This chain uses TRBV2 with TRBJ1-2, with a weak D call TRBD1 (5 bases). The germline V gene has CDR1 SNHLY and CDR2 FYNNEI. The CDR3 covers 14 residues. V lost 4 bases to trimming and J lost 3 bases, with 12 bases between them. Here the CDR3 reads CASSVGSGYYGYTF. CDR3 DNA sequence: TGTGCCAGCAGTGTTGGGTCAGGGTACTATGGCTACACCTTC.

The chain recombines TRBV9 with TRBJ1-1; 10 bases agree with TRBD1. The CDR3 consists of 14 residues. V dropped 4 bases and J dropped 5; count of bases not matched to a gene: 5. Germline CDR1 SGDLS, CDR2 YYNGEE. The DNA of the CDR3 is TGTGCCAGCAGCTTGACAGGGGGCCCAACTGAAGCTTTCTTT. This gives the protein CASSLTGGPTEAFF.

The CDR3 DNA reads TGTGCCAGTAGTATCCAGACTAGCGGAGCCCTCTCCTACGAGCAGTACTTC. It is translated as CASSIQTSGALSYEQYF. The chain links TRBV19 to TRBJ2-7; TRBD2 agrees at 9 bases. The CDR3 length is 17 residues. Germline V gene data show CDR1 as LNHDA and CDR2 as SQIVND (reference sequence). V was clipped by 3 bases and J by 0 bases; unmatched bases: 9.

In this sample, this clone turned up once. The rearrangement joins TRBV27 to TRBJ1-4; the D gene is possibly TRBD1 (5 bases). The germline gives CDR1 MNHEY, CDR2 SMNVEV (reference sequence). V lost 4 bases and J lost 8, with 17 bases in between. CDR3 length: 15 amino acids. The CDR3 DNA reads as TGTGCCAGCAGTTCCACCCTTCAGGGCAGGGAAAAACTGTTTTTT. Its translation is CASSSTLQGREKLFF.

The CDR3 region is CASSFQEGTGELFF. DNA for the CDR3: TGTGCCAGCAGCTTTCAGGAGGGAACCGGGGAGCTGTTTTTT. This chain connects TRBV7-3 to TRBJ2-2; maybe TRBD2 (6 bases). With 3 bases removed from V and 5 bases from J, the gap between germline ends came to 10 bases. The V gene's germline CDR1 is SGHTA and CDR2 FQGTGA. CDR3 size: 14 residues.

The CDR3 sequence: CASSPYTEAFF. In DNA form, the CDR3 reads TGTGCCAGCAGCCCCTACACTGAAGCTTTCTTT. The chain couples TRBV7-2 to TRBJ1-1; unclear D gene. Trimming took 5 bases from V and 3 from J, leaving 4 bases between them. CDR1 and CDR2 from the germline V gene are SGHTA and FQGNSA. There are 11 residues in the CDR3.

The genes are TRBV9 and TRBJ2-1, with D unclear. The germline CDR1 and CDR2 sequences are SGDLS and YYNGEE. This CDR3 contains 16 residues. V was trimmed by 1 base and J by 2 bases, leaving 13 bases between them. DNA of the CDR3: TGTGCCAGCAGCGTATACAGTGGAAGCACCTACAATGAGCAGTTCTTC. Translation: CASSVYSGSTYNEQFF.

This clone was seen a handful of times. The rearrangement uses TRBV7-3 and TRBJ2-1, with TRBD1 matching 8 bases. CDR1 and CDR2 (germline): SGHTA, FQGTGA. The V gene end was trimmed by 0 bases and the J gene end by 3 bases; junction bases not matched to a gene: 4. This CDR3 region has 16 residues. For the CDR3, the DNA is TGTGCCAGCAGCTTAACGACAGGGGTGGTCTACAATGAGCAGTTCTTC. Protein sequence: CASSLTTGVVYNEQFF.

This sequence joins TRBV19 and TRBJ2-2; maybe TRBD2 (6 bases). Looked up from germline, CDR1 is LNHDA and CDR2 is SQIVND (reference sequence). This CDR3 has 16 amino acids. V was cut by 3 bases and J by 0 bases, with 11 bases left in between. In DNA form, the CDR3 reads TGTGCCAGTAGTATCTTTGGGACTTCGAACACCGGGGAGCTGTTTTTT. It encodes CASSIFGTSNTGELFF.

V is TRBV4-1 and J is TRBJ2-7; 7 positions match TRBD2. Germline loops: CDR1 MGHRA, CDR2 YSYEKL. J lost 0 bases, V lost 4 bases, and 12 bases had no gene match. The CDR3 length is 17 residues. The CDR3 DNA reads TGCGCCAGCAGCCTTGCGCTGGGGGGGTGGAGCTCCTACGAGCAGTACTTC. This codes for CASSLALGGWSSYEQYF.

The chain has TRBV27 and TRBJ1-2, with D possibly TRBD1 on 6 matching bases. The CDR3 has 18 amino acids. The ends were cut back, 0 bases at V and 0 bases at J, with 17 bases in the middle. Germline CDR1 MNHEY, CDR2 SMNVEV (reference sequence). The CDR3 is CASSLSGIVRTANYGYTF. In DNA, the CDR3 is TGTGCCAGCAGTTTATCGGGCATCGTGCGGACAGCTAACTATGGCTACACCTTC.

The sample holds one count of this clone. V is TRBV5-1 and J is TRBJ1-2; 9 nucleotides match TRBD1. With V trimmed by 6 bases and J by 5 bases, 11 bases remained unmatched. Germline V CDR1 and CDR2: SGHRS, YFSETQ. The CDR3 totals 15 residues. The CDR3 DNA reads as TGCGCCAGCATTCCTCGCCCGGGACAGGGATATGGCTACACCTTC. It encodes CASIPRPGQGYGYTF.